The next 26 T cell receptor beta chains were all read from a single sample in a study of blood T cell repertoires in COVID-19 (dated by TCRdb to 2018 to 2020). To prepare the library, the immunoSEQ multiplex PCR assay was applied. What TCRdb holds here is the immuneACCESS table cut down to in-frame rearrangements. Part of the clones is not present; checked against another copy, under half of the missing clones reflect an unresolved V gene, and the others are unexplained. Across this sample there are under 250,000 clones, with roughly 83% seen only once. 5% to 6% of the sample lies in the top ten. The sample was peripheral blood. The origin of the receptors is an elderly woman with COVID-19, enrolled during active disease.

This clone was observed once. The V gene is TRBV6-6, the J gene TRBJ2-1; D may be TRBD1 (5 bases). V shed 8 bases and J shed 7 bases, with 15 bases lying between them. Germline loops: CDR1 MNHNY, CDR2 SVGAGI (reference sequence). The CDR3 extends over 13 amino acids. The CDR3: CASLSPGQNEQFF. The CDR3 DNA reads as TGTGCCAGCTTAAGTCCAGGGCAGAATGAGCAGTTCTTC.

The rearrangement uses TRBV5-4 and TRBJ2-7; 11 nucleotides align to TRBD2. Trimming removed 4 bases from V and 0 bases from J; junction bases left unmatched: 15. From germline, CDR1 is SGHNT and CDR2 YYREEE (reference sequence). This CDR3 is built from 19 residues. This CDR3 reads CASSHPAASGGSSSYEQYF. The CDR3 nucleotides are TGTGCCAGCAGCCACCCGGCGGCTAGCGGGGGGTCCAGCTCCTACGAGCAGTACTTC. Together with reference TRBV5-4 and TRBJ2-7, the CDR3 gives the full variable domain: ETGVTQSPTHLIKTRGQQVTLRCSSQSGHNTVSWYQQALGQGPQFIFQYYREEENGRGNFPPRFSGLQFPNYSSELNVNALELDDSALYLCASSHPAASGGSSSYEQYFGPGTRLTVT.

The chain is built from TRBV7-9 and TRBJ1-1; a possible D gene is TRBD1 (5 bases). V was trimmed by 0 bases and J by 1 base, leaving 9 bases between them. Germline CDR1 and CDR2: SEHNR and FQNEAQ (reference sequence). The CDR3 is 15 amino acids. The CDR3 DNA reads TGTGCCAGCAGCTTAGCAGGTCAGGGGAACACTGAAGCTTTCTTT. Translation gives CASSLAGQGNTEAFF.

This clone was counted only a few times. The gene calls are TRBV6-1 and TRBJ2-1, with 8 bases lining up with TRBD1. V trimming: 0 bases; J trimming: 4 bases; junction bases outside the gene matches: 2. The germline V gene has CDR1 MNHNS and CDR2 SASEGT. This CDR3 region has 15 residues. The CDR3 here is CASSEATGGYNEQFF. The CDR3 DNA follows: TGTGCCAGCAGTGAAGCAACAGGGGGGTACAATGAGCAGTTCTTC.

V usage is TRBV30 and J usage is TRBJ1-2; tentatively, D is TRBD1 (6 bases). Trimming removed 2 bases from V and 7 bases from J, with 11 bases in between. The CDR3 runs 12 residues. Germline CDR1 is GTSNPN and CDR2 is SVGIG (reference sequence). This CDR3 reads CAWSSGVGGYTF. CDR3 nucleotide sequence: TGTGCCTGGAGTTCAGGGGTAGGTGGCTACACCTTC.

The chain carries TRBV19 and TRBJ2-3; TRBD2 matches at 7 bases. The J segment lost 2 bases and the V segment lost 9 bases, leaving 11 bases of the junction unmatched. This CDR3 spans 15 amino acids. Germline-derived CDR1 and CDR2 are LNHDA and SQIVND (reference sequence). The CDR3 protein is CASHQGAGYTDTQYF. CDR3 DNA: TGTGCCAGCCACCAGGGAGCGGGATACACAGATACGCAGTATTTT.

The genes are TRBV5-1 and TRBJ2-7, with 10 bases matching TRBD2. J was trimmed by 2 bases and V by 0 bases; bases with no gene match: 2. The CDR3 length is 15 residues. Germline V gene data show CDR1 as SGHRS and CDR2 as YFSETQ. The CDR3 DNA reads as TGCGCCAGCAGCTTGGCGAGCGGGGGGGCCTACGAGCAGTACGTC. This encodes CASSLASGGAYEQYV.

The chain joins TRBV3-1 (or the pseudogene TRBV3-2) to TRBJ1-2; D possibly corresponds to TRBD1 (5 bases). This CDR3 contains 15 residues. CDR1 is LGHDT and CDR2 is YNNKEL in the germline V gene (reference sequence). V lost 6 bases to trimming and J lost 7 bases, with 21 bases between them. CDR3 in amino acids: CASRESGGQGFGYTF. CDR3 in DNA: TGTGCCAGCAGGGAATCAGGTGGGCAGGGTTTTGGCTACACCTTC.

This sequence joins TRBV27 and TRBJ1-5; 7 nucleotides match TRBD1. Trimming took 4 bases from V and 4 from J; bases not matched to a gene: 7. The CDR3 has 15 amino acids. CDR1 is MNHEY and CDR2 is SMNVEV in the germline V gene (reference sequence). CDR3 in DNA: TGTGCCAGCAGTTCCCGGGACAGCGGTAATCAGCCCCAGCATTTT. This gives the protein CASSSRDSGNQPQHF.

This sequence joins TRBV19 and TRBJ1-2; TRBD1 matches at 9 bases. The CDR3 is 13 residues long. From germline, CDR1 is LNHDA and CDR2 SQIVND (reference sequence). The V gene end was trimmed by 7 bases and the J gene end by 5 bases; junction bases not matched to a gene: 5. The CDR3 DNA reads TGTGCCAGTAACCCGGACAGGGGTTATGGCTACACCTTC. Translated, it gives CASNPDRGYGYTF.

The chain uses TRBV19 and TRBJ2-3, with 7 bases lining up with TRBD1. CDR1 and CDR2 from the germline V gene are LNHDA and SQIVND (reference sequence). The CDR3 is made up of 16 amino acids. J was trimmed by 2 bases and V by 4 bases; bases with no gene match: 9. CDR3 loop: CASSTGQKRITDTQYF. Written as DNA, the CDR3 is TGTGCCAGTAGTACGGGACAGAAAAGAATCACAGATACGCAGTATTTT.

The chain recombines TRBV4-1 with TRBJ2-3; a possible D gene is TRBD1 (6 bases). Trimming left V 1 base short and J 0 bases short, with 11 bases between. The CDR3 runs 16 residues. The germline CDR1 and CDR2 sequences are MGHRA and YSYEKL. This chain's CDR3 is CASSQALGASTDTQYF. The CDR3 DNA follows: TGCGCCAGCAGCCAAGCGCTGGGGGCGAGCACAGATACGCAGTATTTT.

This chain joins TRBV9 and TRBJ2-6; 7 bases are shared with TRBD1. CDR3 length: 16 amino acids. Germline trimming cut 3 bases from V and 4 bases from J; bases unmatched to any gene: 7. CDR1 is SGDLS and CDR2 is YYNGEE in the germline V gene. CDR3 loop: CASSARQGAGANVLTF. CDR3 coding DNA: TGTGCCAGCAGCGCTCGACAGGGTGCCGGGGCCAACGTCCTGACTTTC.

This chain links TRBV7-8 with TRBJ1-2; D ambiguous. V gave up 5 bases and J gave up 4 bases, with 26 bases separating them. Germline-derived CDR1 and CDR2 are SGHVS and FQNEAQ. The CDR3 has 18 amino acids. CDR3 residues: CASSPSGAAPLEFYGYTF. The CDR3 DNA follows: TGTGCCAGCAGCCCTAGTGGAGCAGCCCCTTTAGAATTCTATGGCTACACCTTC.

A single count supports this clone. The V gene is TRBV5-1, the J gene TRBJ2-1; D call uncertain. The germline V gene encodes CDR1 SGHRS and CDR2 YFSETQ. Trimming shortened V by 0 bases and J by 2 bases, and 9 bases separated the two germline ends. This CDR3 spans 15 amino acids. This chain's CDR3 is CASSLGESPYNEQFF. For the CDR3, the DNA is TGCGCCAGCAGCTTGGGAGAGTCGCCCTACAATGAGCAGTTCTTC.

This clone occurred a few times. This chain connects TRBV19 to TRBJ2-7; no definite D call. CDR1 is LNHDA and CDR2 is SQIVND in the germline V gene (reference sequence). Trimming shortened V by 1 base and J by 0 bases, and 10 bases separated the two germline ends. The CDR3 runs 15 residues. CDR3 nucleotide sequence: TGTGCCAGTAGTATAGTTGCGGTTAGCTCCTACGAGCAGTACTTC. Translation gives CASSIVAVSSYEQYF.

The chain uses TRBV10-2 and TRBJ2-5, with 9 positions matching TRBD2. The V and J ends lost 4 bases and 2 bases, in that order; junction bases with no gene match: 11. The CDR3 loop spans 17 amino acids. CDR1 WSHSY and CDR2 SAAADI come from the germline V gene. The CDR3 DNA reads as TGCGCCAGCAGTGGGCTAGCGGGGTGGGGAGGACAAGAGACCCAGTACTTC. Translation: CASSGLAGWGGQETQYF.

The rearrangement joins TRBV27 to TRBJ2-1; TRBD1 aligns across 8 bases. Trimming took 7 bases from V and 8 from J; bases not matched to a gene: 13. Looked up from germline, CDR1 is MNHEY and CDR2 is SMNVEV (reference sequence). There are 15 residues in the CDR3. The CDR3 region has the DNA TGTGCCAGCACCCCCAAACCAGGGGGCGCGTATGAGCAGTTCTTC. It encodes CASTPKPGGAYEQFF.

CDR3 bases: TGTGCCAGCAGCGTCGGACAGGGGAAAGCTTTCTTT. This sequence encodes CASSVGQGKAFF. The chain links TRBV9 to TRBJ1-1; 9 bases align to TRBD1. Trimming took 2 bases from V and 9 from J; bases not matched to a gene: 2. CDR1 and CDR2 from the germline V gene are SGDLS and YYNGEE. The CDR3 extends over 12 amino acids.

V gene TRBV6-5 combines with J gene TRBJ2-7; weak D call: TRBD2 (6 bases). There are 14 residues in the CDR3. Looked up from germline, CDR1 is MNHEY and CDR2 is SVGAGI. Trimming removed 7 bases at V and 3 bases at J, with 16 bases between. Here the CDR3 DNA reads TGTGCCAGCATCAAGAAAGTCGGGGGCTACGAGCAGTACTTC. Translating it yields CASIKKVGGYEQYF.

The chain employs TRBV5-1 and TRBJ1-2; D remains ambiguous. The CDR3 is made up of 12 amino acids. V lost 4 bases to trimming and J lost 5 bases, with 9 bases between them. Germline V gene sequence: CDR1 SGHRS, CDR2 YFSETQ. CDR3 loop: CASSVSEYGYTF. CDR3 in DNA: TGCGCCAGCAGCGTTTCGGAGTATGGCTACACCTTC.

The chain employs TRBV19 and TRBJ1-2; D possibly corresponds to TRBD1 (6 bases). The CDR3 is made up of 17 amino acids. V was cut by 3 bases and J by 7 bases, with 24 bases left in between. Looked up from germline, CDR1 is LNHDA and CDR2 is SQIVND (reference sequence). Here the CDR3 reads CASSMGPRGPSSRGYTF. For the CDR3, the DNA is TGTGCCAGTAGTATGGGGCCCAGGGGACCGAGTTCGCGTGGCTACACCTTC.

V is TRBV4-1 and J is TRBJ2-1; 10 nucleotides align to TRBD2. The germline gives CDR1 MGHRA, CDR2 YSYEKL. There are 17 residues in the CDR3. The V segment lost 3 bases and the J segment 0 bases; nucleotides outside the gene matches: 5. DNA of the CDR3: TGCGCCAGCAGCCATGGTAGCGGGGGGAACTCCTACAATGAGCAGTTCTTC. Amino acid sequence: CASSHGSGGNSYNEQFF.

This sequence joins TRBV2 and TRBJ2-2; a weak D match, TRBD1 (6 bases). The CDR3 spans 15 residues. The germline V gene has CDR1 SNHLY and CDR2 FYNNEI. Trimming stripped 7 bases from V and 2 bases from J, with 14 bases between. Written as DNA, the CDR3 is TGTGCCAGCAAGCTAACAGGGCTCAACACCGGGGAGCTGTTTTTT. Translating gives CASKLTGLNTGELFF.

The genes are TRBV25-1 and TRBJ1-1, with TRBD1 identical over 11 bases. This CDR3 is 14 amino acids long. CDR1 MGHDK and CDR2 SYGVNS come from the germline V gene. With V trimmed by 8 bases and J by 4 bases, 6 bases remained unmatched. For the CDR3, the DNA is TGTGCCAGCCGGGACAGGGGGGCGAGCACTGAAGCTTTCTTT. Translation gives CASRDRGASTEAFF.

The V and J genes are TRBV28 and TRBJ1-4, with 10 nucleotides matching TRBD1. Per the germline V gene, CDR1 is MDHEN and CDR2 is SYDVKM. With 2 bases clipped from V and 6 bases from J, the junction kept 3 bases outside the gene matches. The CDR3 is 15 residues long. CDR3 in DNA: TGTGCCAGCAGTTTACCCGACAGGGGGCATGAAAAACTGTTTTTT. Amino acids: CASSLPDRGHEKLFF.